The 23 T cell receptor beta chains listed next were all sequenced from one sample in a study of shared clonotypes between healthy human individuals. Profiled with immunoSEQ multiplex PCR; TCRdb holds only in-frame clones, not every one. The sample gives some 200,000 clones, 90% to 95% of which show up once; around 0.067% is in the top ten. Sequencing input: naive CD4+ T cells sorted from blood. Stated subset: CD45RA+ positively selected. These receptors all stem from a woman under 40 in good health.

The rearrangement links TRBV27 to TRBJ1-4, with a weak D call TRBD1 (5 bases). The CDR3 has 13 amino acids. Per the germline V gene, CDR1 is MNHEY and CDR2 is SMNVEV (reference sequence). Trimming took off 6 bases at V and 5 bases at J, with 10 bases between the two ends. The CDR3: CASRPGANEKLFF. CDR3 DNA: TGTGCCAGCAGGCCCGGGGCAAATGAAAAACTGTTTTTT.

This clone has just one count. CDR3 DNA: TGTGCCAGCTTTAACCCCGTCGGGAGGGCGGATACGCAGTATTTT. Protein: CASFNPVGRADTQYF. This chain links TRBV28 with TRBJ2-3; 8 nucleotides line up with TRBD2. Trimming took 8 bases from V and 6 from J; bases not matched to a gene: 13. CDR3 length: 15 amino acids. Germline V gene data show CDR1 as MDHEN and CDR2 as SYDVKM.

This rearrangement joins TRBV25-1 to TRBJ2-7; 12 positions match TRBD2. The CDR3 is 16 residues long. V was clipped by 4 bases and J by 3 bases; unmatched bases: 7. From germline, CDR1 is MGHDK and CDR2 SYGVNS. The CDR3 protein is CASSAIETSGSYEQYF. In DNA, the CDR3 is TGTGCCAGCAGTGCAATTGAGACTAGCGGGAGCTACGAGCAGTACTTC.

The rearrangement joins TRBV4-1 to TRBJ2-7; 9 bases are a match to TRBD2. Per germline, CDR1 MGHRA and CDR2 YSYEKL. There are 19 residues in the CDR3. V shed 0 bases, J shed 5 bases, and the junction held 17 bases outside the gene matches. In nucleotides, the CDR3 is TGCGCCAGCAGCCAAGATAAGAGCGGGAGGTCAAATCGGGGGGACGAGCAGTACTTC. This gives the protein CASSQDKSGRSNRGDEQYF.

This rearrangement joins TRBV7-2 to TRBJ2-3; D is undetermined. The length of the CDR3 is 12 residues. With 0 bases removed from V and 6 bases from J, the gap between germline ends came to 4 bases. Per germline, CDR1 SGHTA and CDR2 FQGNSA. Here the CDR3 reads CASSLARDTQYF. DNA of the CDR3: TGTGCCAGCAGCTTAGCCAGGGATACGCAGTATTTT.

The chain links TRBV11-3 to TRBJ2-1; either TRBD1 or TRBD2 may fit D (5 bases each). CDR1 and CDR2 from the germline V gene are SGHNT and YENEEA. With 2 bases removed from V and 5 bases from J, the gap between germline ends came to 13 bases. The CDR3 has 15 residues. In DNA form, the CDR3 reads TGTGCCAGCAGCTTATTAGGGACCACCGACAATGAGCAGTTCTTC. This codes for CASSLLGTTDNEQFF.

The chain carries TRBV29-1 and TRBJ2-1; the D is unclear. The CDR3 is 14 residues long. The ends were cut back, 4 bases at V and 9 bases at J, with 19 bases in the middle. The germline V gene has CDR1 SQVTM and CDR2 ANQGSEA. The CDR3 DNA is TGCAGCGTTGTGGATAGCATCACCCGAGTTGAGCAGTTCTTC. This gives the protein CSVVDSITRVEQFF.

The V call is TRBV15, the J call TRBJ2-1, with TRBD2 identical over 11 bases. The CDR3 length is 15 residues. Germline assignment: CDR1 LNHNV and CDR2 YYDKDF (reference sequence). The V and J ends lost 4 bases and 10 bases, in that order; junction bases with no gene match: 9. The DNA for the CDR3 is TGTGCCACCAGCACACGGACTAGCGGGTCGGTCGAGCAGTTCTTC. It is translated as CATSTRTSGSVEQFF.

The chain has TRBV11-3 and TRBJ2-7, with TRBD2 matching 8 bases. The germline V gene encodes CDR1 SGHNT and CDR2 YENEEA. The CDR3 is 14 residues long. With V trimmed by 2 bases and J by 5 bases, 5 bases remained unmatched. The CDR3 nucleotides read TGTGCCAGCAGCTTAACAGCGGGAGTTCACGAGCAGTACTTC. This sequence encodes CASSLTAGVHEQYF.

This chain uses TRBV6-1 with TRBJ2-7; D gene ambiguous. The CDR3 runs 12 residues. With 6 bases removed from V and 5 bases from J, the gap between germline ends came to 11 bases. CDR1 is MNHNS, CDR2 SASEGT, per germline. CDR3 sequence reads: CASSVARNEQYF. CDR3 bases: TGTGCCAGCAGCGTTGCCCGGAACGAGCAGTACTTC.

The chain links TRBV28 to TRBJ2-5, with D perhaps TRBD1 (6 bases). Germline loops: CDR1 MDHEN, CDR2 SYDVKM. The CDR3 covers 13 residues. V was clipped by 6 bases and J by 11 bases, with 19 bases between them. The CDR3 DNA sequence: TGTGCCAGCAGAAAACAGGGTCCACACGGGCAGTACTTC. Protein: CASRKQGPHGQYF.

In this sample, this clone turned up once. This chain uses TRBV19 with TRBJ1-3; no clear D gene. V lost 3 bases to trimming and J lost 1 base, with 10 bases between them. The germline CDR1 and CDR2 sequences are LNHDA and SQIVND (reference sequence). There are 15 residues in the CDR3. The CDR3, as DNA: TGTGCCAGTAGTATCTCGGTGGAGTCTGGAAACACCATATATTTT. The encoded protein is CASSISVESGNTIYF.

In DNA form, the CDR3 reads TGTGCCAGTAGTATAGTAGGGTTGAACACTGAAGCTTTCTTT. Protein product: CASSIVGLNTEAFF. The chain employs TRBV19 and TRBJ1-1; D is unresolved. Germline CDR1 and CDR2: LNHDA and SQIVND (reference sequence). The ends were cut back, 1 base at V and 0 bases at J, with 6 bases in the middle. The CDR3 consists of 14 residues.

The V gene is TRBV5-1, the J gene TRBJ2-1; tentatively, D is TRBD1 (6 bases). V was trimmed by 4 bases and J by 4 bases, leaving 12 bases between them. Germline CDR1 SGHRS, CDR2 YFSETQ. The CDR3 is 14 amino acids. The CDR3 nucleotides are TGCGCCAGCAGCCGTGGACAGACATACAATGAGCAGTTCTTC. Encoded protein: CASSRGQTYNEQFF.

This chain joins TRBV18 and TRBJ2-3; D is uncertain. This CDR3 region has 11 residues. Germline-derived CDR1 and CDR2 are KGHSH and LQKENI. V was trimmed by 4 bases and J by 4 bases, leaving 3 bases between them. The CDR3 DNA is TGTGCCAGCTCACTTCCAGATACGCAGTATTTT. This sequence encodes CASSLPDTQYF.

V usage is TRBV19 and J usage is TRBJ2-3; 7 nucleotides line up with TRBD1. Trimming at V came to 5 bases and at J to 5 bases, leaving 7 bases not matched to a gene. The germline gives CDR1 LNHDA, CDR2 SQIVND (reference sequence). The CDR3 is 14 amino acids. CDR3 sequence: CASSPRQGEDTQYF. Written as DNA, the CDR3 is TGTGCCAGTAGTCCAAGACAGGGTGAAGATACGCAGTATTTT.

The chain joins TRBV2 to TRBJ2-1; D remains unclear. V shed 4 bases and J shed 7 bases, with 5 bases lying between them. This CDR3 contains 11 residues. Germline lookup yields CDR1 SNHLY and CDR2 FYNNEI. The chain's CDR3 is CASSVWNEQFF. The CDR3 nucleotides are TGTGCCAGCAGTGTTTGGAATGAGCAGTTCTTC.

The J gene is TRBJ1-2, the V gene TRBV19; D is unclear. CDR1 and CDR2 from the germline V gene are LNHDA and SQIVND (reference sequence). The germline V and J ends were trimmed by 5 bases and 1 base, with 14 bases remaining between them. The CDR3 loop spans 15 amino acids. The CDR3 DNA follows: TGTGCCAGTAGTGCCAAGGGAATTGGTAACTATGGCTACACCTTC. This encodes CASSAKGIGNYGYTF.

This chain uses TRBV28 with TRBJ1-6, with 8 bases identical to TRBD1. V lost 8 bases to trimming and J lost 5 bases; unmatched junction nucleotides: 8. The CDR3 has 15 amino acids. CDR1 and CDR2 (germline): MDHEN, SYDVKM. Written as DNA, the CDR3 is TGTGCCAGCGAATCCCCGGACAGGGATAATTCACCCCTCCACTTT. It specifies CASESPDRDNSPLHF.

The CDR3: CASSLEGRGATEAFF. The CDR3 region has the DNA TGCGCCAGCAGCTTGGAGGGCAGGGGAGCCACTGAAGCTTTCTTT. This sequence joins TRBV5-1 and TRBJ1-1; the D gene is possibly TRBD1 (6 bases). CDR3 length: 15 residues. V lost 0 bases to trimming and J lost 4 bases, with 13 bases between them. CDR1 SGHRS and CDR2 YFSETQ come from the germline V gene.

This clone was recorded a few times. The rearrangement joins TRBV28 to TRBJ2-7, with D possibly matching TRBD1 (6 bases). The CDR3 covers 12 residues. In germline, CDR1 is MDHEN, CDR2 SYDVKM. The V end was cut by 7 bases, the J end by 6 bases, with 13 bases between. CDR3 loop: CASTEQGSEQYF. DNA of the CDR3: TGTGCCAGCACAGAACAGGGAAGCGAGCAGTACTTC.

The rearrangement links TRBV7-9 to TRBJ1-5, with no clear D. CDR1 and CDR2 from the germline V gene are SEHNR and FQNEAQ (reference sequence). The CDR3 contains 14 residues. V shed 5 bases and J shed 3 bases, with 11 bases lying between them. CDR3 nucleotide sequence: TGTGCCAGCAGCCCCATCGGAGACAATCAGCCCCAGCATTTT. Translated, it gives CASSPIGDNQPQHF.

The V and J genes are TRBV19 and TRBJ1-5, with a tentative D call TRBD1 (6 bases). This CDR3 contains 15 residues. Trimming took off 10 bases at V and 0 bases at J, with 16 bases between the two ends. Germline-derived CDR1 and CDR2 are LNHDA and SQIVND (reference sequence). CDR3 loop: CATQPQGNSNQPQHF. DNA of the CDR3: TGTGCCACCCAACCTCAGGGGAATAGCAATCAGCCCCAGCATTTT.